Following are 6 T cell receptor beta chains from one sample sequenced in a study of beta chain features in type 1 diabetes. Study-level points and caveats: TCRB CDR3s from Type 1 diabetes patients were moderately but significantly shorter in all four CD4+ subsets.

No antigen has been identified for these receptors. The whole isolated RNA underwent reverse transcription, so sequencing captured expressed TCRB transcripts. The repertoire was sequenced with immunoSEQ multiplex PCR; TCRdb's copy has only in-frame clones and lacks some. The sample has roughly 100,000 clones, under 30% seen once. Sequenced sample: central memory CD4+ T cells from blood. These receptors originate from a woman between 18 and 29 years old with type 1 diabetes.

V is TRBV18 and J is TRBJ1-1, with 7 bases lining up with TRBD1. This CDR3 spans 16 amino acids. Germline CDR1 is KGHSH and CDR2 is LQKENI. With V trimmed by 6 bases and J by 10 bases, 20 bases remained unmatched. CDR3 coding DNA: TGTGCCAGCTCGGCCACCCAACGTAACGAACAGGGGTTAGCTTTCTTT. This translates into CASSATQRNEQGLAFF. Combining the CDR3 with reference TRBV18 and TRBJ1-1 gives the whole variable domain NAGVMQNPRHLVRRRGQEARLRCSPMKGHSHVYWYRQLPEEGLKFMVYLQKENIIDESGMPKERFSAEFPKEGPSILRIQQVVRGDSAAYFCASSATQRNEQGLAFFGQGTRLTVV.

This clone was picked up a small number of times. The V and J genes are TRBV11-2 and TRBJ2-3, with 10 bases that match TRBD2. The germline CDR1 and CDR2 sequences are SGHAT and FQNNGV. The junction had 8 bases not matched to a gene; V was cut back by 1 base and J by 4 bases. CDR3 length: 17 residues. Here the CDR3 reads CASSLGASGSNADTQYF. Written as DNA, the CDR3 is TGTGCCAGCAGCTTAGGAGCTAGCGGGAGTAATGCAGATACGCAGTATTTT.

The chain recombines TRBV18 with TRBJ2-1; 9 positions agree with TRBD2. This CDR3 region has 17 residues. Germline loops: CDR1 KGHSH, CDR2 LQKENI. The ends lost 5 bases at V and 5 bases at J; junction bases unmatched: 13. CDR3 in amino acids: CASSKLAGTMRDNEQFF. The CDR3 bases are TGTGCCAGCTCAAAGCTAGCGGGGACAATGAGGGACAATGAGCAGTTCTTC.

This clone was recorded a few times. This chain joins TRBV5-1 and TRBJ1-1; D is uncertain. The V end lost 4 bases, the J end lost 0 bases, and 7 bases lay between the germline ends. The CDR3 spans 13 residues. CDR1 is SGHRS, CDR2 YFSETQ, per germline. CDR3 DNA sequence: TGCGCCAGCAGCATTAATATGAACACTGAAGCTTTCTTT. Protein product: CASSINMNTEAFF. The whole variable domain, filled in from reference TRBV5-1 and TRBJ1-1, reads KAGVTQTPRYLIKTRGQQVTLSCSPISGHRSVSWYQQTPGQGLQFLFEYFSETQRNKGNFPGRFSGRQFSNSRSEMNVSTLELGDSALYLCASSINMNTEAFFGQGTRLTVV.

There are a few counts of this clone. The chain combines TRBV6-1 with TRBJ2-7, with D unresolved. V lost 3 bases and J lost 0, with 12 bases in between. The CDR3 is 15 residues long. Germline V CDR1 and CDR2: MNHNS, SASEGT. CDR3 loop: CASSETYLSSYEQYF. The CDR3 coding sequence is TGTGCCAGCAGTGAGACTTACCTCAGCTCCTACGAGCAGTACTTC.

This chain connects TRBV7-3 to TRBJ2-1; TRBD1 matches 9 bases. Germline CDR1 is SGHTA and CDR2 is FQGTGA. With 6 bases clipped from V and 11 bases from J, the junction kept 8 bases outside the gene matches. CDR3 length: 13 residues. CDR3 loop: CASRSQQGAKQFF. For the CDR3, the DNA is TGTGCCAGCAGGTCTCAACAGGGGGCGAAGCAGTTCTTC.